These 9 T cell receptor beta chains were sequenced from one sample in a study of T cells in Graves' hyperthyroidism and ophthalmopathy. Amplification of TCR beta CDR3 regions used RNA as the template. HTBI primers drove first-round RT-PCR of the TCR CDR3. Using its own MiXCR run on the multiplex PCR reads, TCRdb lists one record per CDR3 protein. The sample lists 500,000 to 600,000 distinct CDR3 sequences; 40% to 50% were seen once. The specimen sequenced was peripheral blood or thyroid tissue (not recorded which). These receptors originate from an adult woman with Graves' disease, either hyperthyroidism or ophthalmopathy (not recorded which).

As to this clonotype: This may be a read error, as it is one base from a much larger clone. V gene TRBV27 combines with J gene TRBJ1-5, with D maybe TRBD1 (5 bases). V shed 5 bases and J shed 6 bases, with 11 bases lying between them. Germline lookup yields CDR1 MNHEY and CDR2 SMNVEV (reference sequence). The CDR3 extends over 13 amino acids. CDR3 sequence reads: CASSEARAQPQHF. In nucleotides, the CDR3 is TGTGCCAGCAGTGAAGCCAGGGCTCAGCCCCAGCATTTT.

The rearrangement links TRBV20-1 to TRBJ1-5, with D tentatively TRBD1 (6 bases). V lost 3 bases, J lost 11 bases, and 29 bases lay in between. The germline V gene has CDR1 DFQATT and CDR2 SNEGSKA (reference sequence). This CDR3 contains 17 residues. The CDR3 coding sequence is TGCAGTGCTAGGGGAGAAGTCTCAAGCGGGGGACAAGAGACCCAGCATTTT. Residues: CSARGEVSSGGQETQHF.

This clonotype was seen ten or more times. The chain has TRBV12-3 or TRBV12-4 and TRBJ2-7; D not certain. The CDR3 loop spans 12 amino acids. V lost 2 bases, J lost 6 bases, and 8 bases lay in between. This CDR3 is CASSLSAGEQYF. DNA for the CDR3: TGTGCCAGCAGTTTATCGGCTGGCGAGCAGTACTTC.

The chain links TRBV5-1 to TRBJ1-2; D gene uncertain. The CDR3 runs to 13 residues. Between the trimmed V and J ends, which lost 3 bases and 5 bases, there was a span of 11 bases. Germline CDR1 SGHRS, CDR2 YFSETQ. DNA for the CDR3: TGCGCCAGCAGCTCCCGAATTGGGTATGGCTACACCTTC. Protein sequence: CASSSRIGYGYTF.

CDR3 loop: CASSPGGLQETQYF. The DNA of the CDR3 is TGTGCCAGCAGTCCGGGAGGGCTACAAGAGACCCAGTACTTC. The gene calls are TRBV7-9 and TRBJ2-5, with 8 positions matching TRBD2. V trimming: 6 bases; J trimming: 2 bases; junction bases outside the gene matches: 5. The CDR3 loop spans 14 amino acids. Germline V gene sequence: CDR1 SEHNR, CDR2 FQNEAQ (reference sequence).

With respect to this clonotype: With a much larger clone just one base away, this may be a read error. The CDR3 is CASSSGNVGNGELFF. CDR3 DNA sequence: TGCGCCAGCAGCTCCGGAAACGTCGGAAACGGGGAGCTGTTTTTT. The chain joins TRBV5-1 to TRBJ2-2, with D unclear. This CDR3 has 15 amino acids. Germline loops: CDR1 SGHRS, CDR2 YFSETQ. Trimming cost V 3 bases and J 7 bases, with 16 bases left between them.

This clonotype was seen many times. The gene calls are TRBV2 and TRBJ1-6, with D perhaps matching TRBD1 (6 bases). The length of the CDR3 is 12 residues. V lost 7 bases and J 9 bases, leaving 10 bases between the germline ends. Germline V lookup: CDR1 SNHLY, CDR2 FYNNEI. In DNA, the CDR3 is TGTGCCAGCACTTACAGGGTTTCACCCCTCCACTTT. It is translated as CASTYRVSPLHF.

A note on this clonotype: The junction and the germline gene differ at one end; a read error may be behind it. The chain is built from TRBV20-1 and TRBJ2-7, with 14 bases matching TRBD2. CDR1 and CDR2 from the germline V gene are DFQATT and SNEGSKA (reference sequence). This CDR3 contains 14 residues. CDR3 region: CSARGTSGSTEEYF. CDR3 DNA sequence: TGCAGTGCTAGGGGGACTAGCGGGAGCACCGAGGAGTACTTC.

This clonotype showed up many times. As DNA, the CDR3 is TGTGCCAGCAGCTTAGTCGGGAGGGTCGGGACAGGGATCGACGAGCAGTACTTC. Amino acids: CASSLVGRVGTGIDEQYF. This chain links TRBV7-8 with TRBJ2-7; perhaps TRBD1 as D (9 bases). This CDR3 spans 18 amino acids. V gave up 1 base and J gave up 5 bases, with 24 bases separating them. The germline V gene encodes CDR1 SGHVS and CDR2 FQNEAQ.